These T cell receptor beta chains were read from a single sample in a study of early T cells in non-severe SARS-CoV-2 infection. In TCRdb, the 5' RACE reads were re-called with MiXCR into one record per CDR3 protein. The sample holds about 61,000 distinct CDR3 sequences, approximately 10% seen once. The sequenced sample consisted of whole blood. These receptors were taken from an adult who was a healthcare worker with PCR-confirmed SARS-CoV-2 infection or an uninfected control (not recorded which). The CDR3 runs from the conserved cysteine through the conserved F or W. Each record gives: clone size, D gene, J gene, V gene, CDR3 protein, CDR3 DNA. D genes are given only for firm matches. Part of the rows lack a size; the others show once, few, many or a class for expanded clones.

clone size: many
D gene: TRBD2
J gene: TRBJ2-1
V gene: TRBV5-4
CDR3 protein: CASSPGLAGPTYNEQFF
CDR3 DNA: TGTGCCAGCAGCCCGGGACTAGCGGGGCCTACCTACAATGAGCAGTTCTTC

clone size: once
D gene: TRBD1
J gene: TRBJ1-5
V gene: TRBV3-1
CDR3 protein: CASSQGQGRQPQHF
CDR3 DNA: TGTGCCAGCAGCCAAGGACAGGGCAGACAGCCCCAGCATTTT

clone size: few
D gene: -
J gene: TRBJ2-2
V gene: TRBV12-3/TRBV12-4
CDR3 protein: CASSSPGARTGELFF
CDR3 DNA: TGTGCCAGCAGCTCCCCGGGGGCCCGGACCGGGGAGCTGTTTTTT

clone size: -
D gene: -
J gene: TRBJ2-3
V gene: TRBV5-5
CDR3 protein: CASSPHFSRGTDTQYF
CDR3 DNA: TGTGCCAGCAGCCCGCATTTCTCCCGAGGCACAGATACGCAGTATTTT

clone size: many
D gene: -
J gene: TRBJ1-1
V gene: TRBV6-6
CDR3 protein: CASDSGPGQLNTEAFF
CDR3 DNA: TGTGCCAGCGATTCCGGACCGGGACAACTGAACACTGAAGCTTTCTTT

clone size: many
D gene: -
J gene: TRBJ2-3
V gene: TRBV4-1
CDR3 protein: CASSQVTAAGTDTQYF
CDR3 DNA: TGCGCCAGCAGCCAGGTTACTGCGGCGGGCACAGATACGCAGTATTTT

clone size: -
D gene: -
J gene: TRBJ1-1
V gene: TRBV28
CDR3 protein: CASSLWKGTNTEAFF
CDR3 DNA: TGTGCCAGCAGTTTATGGAAGGGGACGAACACTGAAGCTTTCTTT

clone size: -
D gene: -
J gene: TRBJ1-5
V gene: TRBV30
CDR3 protein: CAWSGQGGQPQHF
CDR3 DNA: TGTGCCTGGTCTGGGCAGGGTGGGCAGCCCCAGCATTTT

clone size: few
D gene: -
J gene: TRBJ1-1
V gene: TRBV2
CDR3 protein: CASSGPGLPRGMTEAFF
CDR3 DNA: TGTGCCAGCAGTGGGCCAGGGTTGCCCCGGGGAATGACTGAAGCTTTCTTT

clone size: -
D gene: -
J gene: TRBJ2-3
V gene: TRBV10-3
CDR3 protein: CAISGGDTQYF
CDR3 DNA: TGTGCCATCAGTGGCGGGGATACGCAGTATTTT

clone size: few
D gene: -
J gene: TRBJ1-4
V gene: TRBV24-1
CDR3 protein: CATSDCIRDPNEKLFF
CDR3 DNA: TGTGCCACCAGTGATTGTATCCGGGACCCTAATGAAAAACTGTTTTTT

clone size: few
D gene: TRBD2
J gene: TRBJ2-5
V gene: TRBV12-3/TRBV12-4
CDR3 protein: CASSSPTSGGAEETQYF
CDR3 DNA: TGTGCCAGCAGTTCACCGACTAGCGGGGGGGCCGAAGAGACCCAGTACTTC

clone size: many
D gene: -
J gene: TRBJ1-6
V gene: TRBV7-9
CDR3 protein: CASSTNREPLHF
CDR3 DNA: TGTGCCAGCAGCACTAACAGGGAACCCCTCCACTTT

clone size: -
D gene: TRBD1
J gene: TRBJ1-1
V gene: TRBV18
CDR3 protein: CASSRDRDGAEAFF
CDR3 DNA: TGTGCCAGCTCCCGGGACAGGGACGGGGCTGAAGCTTTCTTT

clone size: -
D gene: -
J gene: TRBJ2-6
V gene: TRBV5-1
CDR3 protein: CASSFQGPGANVLTF
CDR3 DNA: TGCGCCAGCAGCTTTCAGGGGCCTGGGGCCAACGTCCTGACTTTC

clone size: -
D gene: -
J gene: TRBJ2-5
V gene: TRBV20-1
CDR3 protein: CSAGNQETQYF
CDR3 DNA: TGCAGTGCTGGGAACCAAGAGACCCAGTACTTC

clone size: few
D gene: -
J gene: TRBJ2-1
V gene: TRBV7-9
CDR3 protein: CASSFKGFSYNEQFF
CDR3 DNA: TGTGCCAGCAGCTTTAAAGGATTTTCCTACAATGAGCAGTTCTTC

clone size: many
D gene: -
J gene: TRBJ2-5
V gene: TRBV7-3
CDR3 protein: CASSSVVGETQYF
CDR3 DNA: TGTGCCAGCAGCTCCGTAGTAGGGGAGACCCAGTACTTC

clone size: -
D gene: -
J gene: TRBJ2-1
V gene: TRBV10-3
CDR3 protein: CAISEGGGHNEQFF
CDR3 DNA: TGTGCCATCAGTGAGGGAGGGGGCCACAATGAGCAGTTCTTC

clone size: few
D gene: TRBD2
J gene: TRBJ2-2
V gene: TRBV5-4
CDR3 protein: CASTTGLNTGELFF
CDR3 DNA: TGTGCCAGCACCACGGGACTAAACACCGGGGAGCTGTTTTTT

clone size: many
D gene: TRBD1
J gene: TRBJ2-2
V gene: TRBV7-8
CDR3 protein: CASSEGTGTGSAGELFF
CDR3 DNA: TGTGCCAGCAGCGAAGGGACCGGGACAGGGAGCGCCGGGGAGCTGTTTTTT

clone size: -
D gene: -
J gene: TRBJ2-2
V gene: TRBV4-1
CDR3 protein: CASSQTRELRNTGELFF
CDR3 DNA: TGCGCCAGCAGCCAAACGAGAGAGTTACGGAACACCGGGGAGCTGTTTTTT

clone size: many
D gene: TRBD2
J gene: TRBJ2-1
V gene: TRBV29-1
CDR3 protein: CSVESPSGLRHNEQFF
CDR3 DNA: TGCAGCGTTGAGTCGCCTAGCGGGCTACGTCACAATGAGCAGTTCTTC

clone size: few
D gene: -
J gene: TRBJ1-6
V gene: TRBV11-2
CDR3 protein: CASSLGGGLNSPLHF
CDR3 DNA: TGTGCCAGCAGCTTAGGCGGGGGTCTGAATTCACCCCTCCACTTT

clone size: many
D gene: TRBD1
J gene: TRBJ2-2
V gene: TRBV29-1
CDR3 protein: CSVEGQGTGELFF
CDR3 DNA: TGCAGCGTTGAAGGACAGGGCACCGGGGAGCTGTTTTTT

clone size: few
D gene: -
J gene: TRBJ1-4
V gene: TRBV25-1
CDR3 protein: CASSANQATNEKLFF
CDR3 DNA: TGTGCCAGCAGTGCGAACCAGGCCACTAATGAAAAACTGTTTTTT

clone size: -
D gene: -
J gene: TRBJ1-1
V gene: TRBV10-3
CDR3 protein: CAISLGQNTEAFF
CDR3 DNA: TGTGCCATCAGTTTGGGCCAGAACACTGAAGCTTTCTTT

clone size: many
D gene: TRBD2
J gene: TRBJ2-1
V gene: TRBV7-2
CDR3 protein: CASSLASGGALNEQFF
CDR3 DNA: TGTGCCAGCAGCTTAGCGAGCGGGGGGGCTCTCAATGAGCAGTTCTTC

clone size: few
D gene: -
J gene: TRBJ2-1
V gene: TRBV9
CDR3 protein: CASSVGDYNEQFF
CDR3 DNA: TGTGCCAGCAGCGTGGGGGACTACAATGAGCAGTTCTTC

clone size: -
D gene: -
J gene: TRBJ2-5
V gene: TRBV7-9
CDR3 protein: CASSLAKNQETQYF
CDR3 DNA: TGTGCCAGCAGCTTAGCGAAAAACCAAGAGACCCAGTACTTC

clone size: many
D gene: -
J gene: TRBJ1-1
V gene: TRBV7-2
CDR3 protein: CASSLGAGAGTEAFF
CDR3 DNA: TGTGCCAGCAGCTTAGGTGCGGGGGCGGGAACTGAAGCTTTCTTT

clone size: -
D gene: -
J gene: TRBJ1-2
V gene: TRBV12-3/TRBV12-4
CDR3 protein: CASSSYSLGDYGYTF
CDR3 DNA: TGTGCCAGCAGTTCCTACAGTCTCGGGGACTATGGCTACACCTTC

clone size: -
D gene: -
J gene: TRBJ1-4
V gene: TRBV28
CDR3 protein: CASMRGADEKLFF
CDR3 DNA: TGTGCCAGCATGCGGGGGGCTGATGAAAAACTGTTTTTT

clone size: -
D gene: -
J gene: TRBJ1-5
V gene: TRBV12-3/TRBV12-4
CDR3 protein: CASSLAAGQPQHF
CDR3 DNA: TGTGCCAGCAGTTTGGCAGCAGGTCAGCCCCAGCATTTT

clone size: many
D gene: -
J gene: TRBJ1-2
V gene: TRBV7-6
CDR3 protein: CASSPGLGSNYGYTF
CDR3 DNA: TGTGCCAGCAGCCCCGGCCTTGGGTCCAACTATGGCTACACCTTC

clone size: many
D gene: -
J gene: TRBJ2-1
V gene: TRBV5-1
CDR3 protein: CASSLYRSSYNEQFF
CDR3 DNA: TGCGCCAGCAGCTTGTATCGGAGCTCCTACAATGAGCAGTTCTTC

clone size: -
D gene: -
J gene: TRBJ2-3
V gene: TRBV12-3/TRBV12-4
CDR3 protein: CASRTSVGRADGADTQYF
CDR3 DNA: TGTGCCAGCAGAACCTCAGTCGGACGAGCGGACGGGGCAGATACGCAGTATTTT

clone size: -
D gene: -
J gene: TRBJ2-3
V gene: TRBV2
CDR3 protein: CASIGTAGDTQYF
CDR3 DNA: TGTGCCAGCATCGGGACGGCCGGGGATACGCAGTATTTT

clone size: -
D gene: -
J gene: TRBJ2-1
V gene: TRBV11-2
CDR3 protein: CASSLVILRRAPFF
CDR3 DNA: TGTGCCAGCAGCTTAGTGATATTGCGGAGGGCTCCGTTCTTC

clone size: -
D gene: -
J gene: TRBJ1-5
V gene: TRBV9
CDR3 protein: CASSVDPNQPQHF
CDR3 DNA: TGTGCCAGCAGCGTAGATCCCAATCAGCCCCAGCATTTT

clone size: few
D gene: -
J gene: TRBJ2-1
V gene: TRBV2
CDR3 protein: CASTTGPRGLF
CDR3 DNA: TGTGCCAGCACAACCGGGCCCCGAGGGCTCTTC

clone size: few
D gene: -
J gene: TRBJ2-3
V gene: TRBV5-1
CDR3 protein: CASSLSSRNEDTQYF
CDR3 DNA: TGCGCCAGCAGCTTGTCATCGCGAAACGAAGATACGCAGTATTTT

clone size: many
D gene: -
J gene: TRBJ1-5
V gene: TRBV20-1
CDR3 protein: CSAMSQRNQPQHF
CDR3 DNA: TGCAGTGCTATGTCACAGCGCAATCAGCCCCAGCATTTT

clone size: many
D gene: -
J gene: TRBJ2-1
V gene: TRBV5-4
CDR3 protein: CASSLIRIRTLVSYNEQFF
CDR3 DNA: TGTGCCAGCAGCCTGATCCGCATCAGGACACTTGTCTCCTACAATGAGCAGTTCTTC

clone size: few
D gene: TRBD1
J gene: TRBJ1-4
V gene: TRBV7-7
CDR3 protein: CASSPGQGGTNEKLFF
CDR3 DNA: TGTGCCAGCAGCCCCGGACAGGGAGGAACTAATGAAAAACTGTTTTTT

clone size: few
D gene: TRBD2
J gene: TRBJ2-1
V gene: TRBV2
CDR3 protein: CASSDLRGGYNEQFF
CDR3 DNA: TGTGCCAGCAGTGACCTGCGGGGGGGCTACAATGAGCAGTTCTTC

clone size: -
D gene: TRBD2
J gene: TRBJ2-1
V gene: TRBV24-1
CDR3 protein: CATSAPGLARQFF
CDR3 DNA: TGTGCCACCAGTGCACCGGGACTAGCGCGGCAGTTCTTC

clone size: -
D gene: TRBD2
J gene: TRBJ2-5
V gene: TRBV18
CDR3 protein: CASSPKLTSGQETQYF
CDR3 DNA: TGTGCCAGCTCACCTAAGCTGACTAGCGGCCAAGAGACCCAGTACTTC

clone size: many
D gene: -
J gene: TRBJ2-1
V gene: TRBV20-1
CDR3 protein: CSARDPLNEQFF
CDR3 DNA: TGCAGTGCTAGAGATCCTCTTAATGAGCAGTTCTTC

clone size: few
D gene: -
J gene: TRBJ2-3
V gene: TRBV6-1
CDR3 protein: CASRGKRGDTQYF
CDR3 DNA: TGTGCCAGCAGAGGAAAGAGGGGAGATACGCAGTATTTT

clone size: few
D gene: TRBD1
J gene: TRBJ1-6
V gene: TRBV18
CDR3 protein: CASSPKQGANSPLHF
CDR3 DNA: TGTGCCAGCTCACCTAAACAGGGGGCAAATTCACCCCTCCACTTT

clone size: -
D gene: TRBD2
J gene: TRBJ2-3
V gene: TRBV6-2/TRBV6-3
CDR3 protein: CASSYSVAAGSSTDTQYF
CDR3 DNA: TGTGCCAGCAGTTACTCCGTCGCAGCGGGGTCTAGCACAGATACGCAGTATTTT

clone size: many
D gene: -
J gene: TRBJ1-1
V gene: TRBV9
CDR3 protein: CASSFSRGGGTEAFF
CDR3 DNA: TGTGCCAGCAGCTTTTCCCGGGGGGGAGGCACTGAAGCTTTCTTT

clone size: few
D gene: -
J gene: TRBJ2-5
V gene: TRBV5-1
CDR3 protein: CASSLGGSTQETQYF
CDR3 DNA: TGCGCCAGCAGCTTAGGGGGTTCGACCCAAGAGACCCAGTACTTC